This T cell receptor (beta chain) is drawn from a study of human T cells and chemical hapten exposure. Overall study context: Skin of the upper inner arm, around 2 cm by around 2 cm, received 2% DPC for sensitization. All patients underwent weekly scalp dosing with diphenylcyclopropenone for the full roughly 25-week study.

Study-wide findings and caveats: Since the donors had alopecia, their immune response may not be the same as that of healthy people.

Trimming took off 2 bases at V and 11 bases at J, with 17 bases between the two ends. The CDR3 totals 14 residues. Germline V lookup: CDR1 MNHEY, CDR2 SVGEGT. The time point was: pre-sensitization, week 0. The treatment denotes: therapeutic diphenylcyclopropenone sensitization with weekly scalp DPC. The donor pool consisted of alopecia patients aged 18 to 70 years, considered suitable for DPC. This clonotype came up a few times. Its specificity is unknown. TCRdb used MiXCR to reprocess the RACE reads, holding one entry per CDR3 protein. The sample has 250,000 or so distinct CDR3 sequences; approximately 8.6% are singletons.

The V and J genes are TRBV6-2 or TRBV6-3 and TRBJ2-3; the D call may be TRBD1 or TRBD2 (5 bases each). The sequence derives from a woman between 40 and 55 years old with alopecia areata. Some clones in this sample may be carry-over from other donors' samples. Source: whole blood, taken in connection with sensitization to the hapten diphenylcyclopropenone (DPC). Here the CDR3 DNA reads TGTGCCAGCAGTTACCCCCTCGTGGGGGTGGGGCAGTATTTT. Protein sequence: CASSYPLVGVGQYF.